A single sample gave rise to the 25 T cell receptor beta chains below, sequenced in a study of blood T cells in healthy people across ages. Using a J-beta primer mix together with a sample-barcoded 5' primer, a second PCR was run for roughly 7 to 12 cycles. TCRdb reprocessed the 5' RACE reads with MiXCR, giving one entry per CDR3 protein. Here the sample spans 1.5 million to 2 million distinct CDR3 sequences, about 28% being singletons. Sequencing used blood. These receptor sequences come from a woman in her 30s in good health.

Points on this clonotype: This may stem from a read error, because a much larger clone lies one nucleotide away. The CDR3 loop is CASNLNGKYEQYF. The CDR3 coding sequence is TGTGCCAGCAACTTGAACGGTAAATACGAGCAGTACTTC. The rearrangement links TRBV7-2 to TRBJ2-7; D is unresolved. Germline V gene lookup returns CDR1 SGHTA and CDR2 FQGNSA. V lost 7 bases to trimming and J lost 4 bases, with 14 bases between them. The CDR3 has 13 residues.

The chain uses TRBV5-1 and TRBJ2-7, with D uncertain. V was shortened by 0 bases and J by 6 bases, with 10 bases between the two germline ends. The CDR3 has 13 amino acids. Germline V gives CDR1 SGHRS, CDR2 YFSETQ. CDR3 region: CASSLVGSGEQYF. The CDR3 DNA sequence: TGCGCCAGCAGCTTGGTAGGGTCGGGCGAGCAGTACTTC.

The V and J genes are TRBV6-6 and TRBJ1-5; the D is unclear. Germline assignment: CDR1 MNHNY and CDR2 SVGAGI (reference sequence). This CDR3 spans 15 amino acids. With 6 bases removed from V and 1 base from J, the gap between germline ends came to 13 bases. The CDR3 nucleotides are TGTGCCAGCAGCCCTCAGAGGGTCAGCAATCAGCCCCAGCATTTT. Amino acid sequence: CASSPQRVSNQPQHF.

This clonotype has just a few counts. The J gene is TRBJ2-1, the V gene TRBV5-1; 7 nucleotides line up with TRBD2. The length of the CDR3 is 13 residues. CDR1 and CDR2 from the germline V gene are SGHRS and YFSETQ. Trimming at V came to 6 bases and at J to 6 bases, leaving 6 bases not matched to a gene. The CDR3 is CASIWGGVNEQFF. The CDR3 DNA sequence: TGCGCCAGCATTTGGGGGGGAGTCAATGAGCAGTTCTTC.

With respect to this clonotype: This may come from a read error, since a much larger clone is one base off. V and J are TRBV28 and TRBJ2-7, with a tentative D call TRBD2 (6 bases). V shed 8 bases and J shed 6 bases, with 14 bases lying between them. The CDR3 runs 12 residues. In germline, CDR1 is MDHEN, CDR2 SYDVKM. CDR3 nucleotides: TGTGCCAGCCGGGGGTGCCTTTTCGAGCAGTACTTC. Protein product: CASRGCLFEQYF. The full variable domain, rest sourced from reference TRBV28 and TRBJ2-7, is DVKVTQSSRYLVKRTGEKVFLECVQDMDHENMFWYRQDPGLGLRLIYFSYDVKMKEKGDIPEGYSVSREKKERFSLILESASTNQTSMYLCASRGCLFEQYFGPGTRLTVT.

V is TRBV7-3 and J is TRBJ1-6; 8 nucleotides line up with TRBD1. The V gene end was trimmed by 2 bases and the J gene end by 11 bases; junction bases not matched to a gene: 5. This CDR3 is 14 amino acids long. Germline V gene sequence: CDR1 SGHTA, CDR2 FQGTGA. The chain's CDR3 is CASSLGTGQTPLHF. The DNA of the CDR3 is TGTGCCAGCAGCTTAGGGACAGGACAAACACCCCTCCACTTT.

This clonotype appeared many times. The chain recombines TRBV7-9 with TRBJ2-7, with TRBD2 as a possible D gene (6 bases). The CDR3 sequence is 16 residues long. The V gene's germline CDR1 is SEHNR and CDR2 FQNEAQ (reference sequence). V gave up 5 bases and J gave up 2 bases, with 19 bases separating them. The CDR3, as DNA: TGTGCCAGCAGCCCACCTGGGCGGCGGGAAGCCTACGAGCAGTACTTC. Translated, it gives CASSPPGRREAYEQYF. The whole variable domain, filled in from reference TRBV7-9 and TRBJ2-7, reads DTGVSQNPRHKITKRGQNVTFRCDPISEHNRLYWYRQTLGQGPEFLTYFQNEAQLEKSRLLSDRFSAERPKGSFSTLEIQRTEQGDSAMYLCASSPPGRREAYEQYFGPGTRLTVT.

V usage is TRBV27 and J usage is TRBJ2-4; D gene unclear. The end of the DNA aligns better with TRBJ2-7, so the J call may be wrong. This CDR3 contains 14 residues. CDR1 is MNHEY and CDR2 is SMNVEV in the germline V gene (reference sequence). CDR3 in DNA: TGTGCCAGCAGAAAGAGAAACATAGACTACGAGCAGTACTTC. Amino acids: CASRKRNIDYEQYF.

The V call is TRBV11-2, the J call TRBJ2-7, with a tentative D call TRBD2 (6 bases). The CDR3 loop spans 13 amino acids. Deletions cut 7 bases from V and 0 bases from J, with 10 bases between. Germline assignment: CDR1 SGHAT and CDR2 FQNNGV. CDR3 residues: CASTGGDSYEQYF. In DNA form, the CDR3 reads TGTGCCAGCACCGGCGGGGACTCCTACGAGCAGTACTTC.

This clonotype was detected many times. V gene TRBV9 combines with J gene TRBJ2-3; D remains ambiguous. This CDR3 has 15 amino acids. V dropped 3 bases and J dropped 6 bases, with 17 bases sitting between them. Germline CDR1 reads SGDLS; CDR2 reads YYNGEE. DNA for the CDR3: TGTGCCAGCAGCGCACGATCAGAACTGTGGGATACGCAGTATTTT. Amino acid sequence: CASSARSELWDTQYF.

V gene TRBV28 combines with J gene TRBJ1-5; a possible D gene is TRBD1 (6 bases). Trimming shortened V by 5 bases and J by 0 bases, and 14 bases separated the two germline ends. The CDR3 runs 16 residues. The germline gives CDR1 MDHEN, CDR2 SYDVKM. CDR3 bases: TGTGCCAGCAGTCCGATACAGGGTAATAGCAATCAGCCCCAGCATTTT. It yields the protein CASSPIQGNSNQPQHF.

This sequence joins TRBV16 and TRBJ1-4; possibly TRBD1 for D (6 bases). This CDR3 region has 17 residues. The ends were cut back, 3 bases at V and 0 bases at J, with 14 bases in the middle. The germline CDR1 and CDR2 sequences are KGHSY and FQNENV. The CDR3 region is CASSQRTEFTTNEKLFF. CDR3 nucleotide sequence: TGTGCCAGCAGCCAGCGGACAGAGTTTACAACTAATGAAAAACTGTTTTTT.

This clonotype was seen more than once but under ten times. V and J are TRBV27 and TRBJ1-2; 7 bases agree with TRBD1. The CDR3 runs to 13 residues. CDR1 and CDR2 from the germline V gene are MNHEY and SMNVEV (reference sequence). Trimming took 3 bases from V and 8 from J; bases not matched to a gene: 6. The CDR3 bases are TGTGCCAGCAGTTTCTCGGCAGGGGGAGGCTACACCTTC. Encoded protein: CASSFSAGGGYTF.

This clonotype was found many times. The rearrangement joins TRBV5-1 to TRBJ2-7, with 7 bases fitting TRBD2. Trimming took 4 bases from V and 3 from J; bases not matched to a gene: 4. The CDR3 totals 13 residues. Looked up from germline, CDR1 is SGHRS and CDR2 is YFSETQ. As DNA, the CDR3 is TGCGCCAGCAGCGGGGACTACGGCTACGAGCAGTACTTC. Encoded protein: CASSGDYGYEQYF.

This sequence joins TRBV6-6 and TRBJ1-1, with D possibly TRBD1 on 5 matching bases. The germline gives CDR1 MNHNY, CDR2 SVGAGI (reference sequence). The CDR3 is 17 amino acids. The germline V and J ends were trimmed by 0 bases and 7 bases, with 21 bases remaining between them. Here the CDR3 DNA reads TGTGCCAGCAGTTACTCCCTATCTAGGGTGGGGGGTTTTGAAGCTTTCTTT. Residues: CASSYSLSRVGGFEAFF.

This clonotype was recorded at least ten times. This sequence joins TRBV4-2 and TRBJ1-2; D uncertain. Germline values: CDR1 LGHNA, CDR2 YNFKEQ. Trimming pared 4 bases from V and 7 bases from J, leaving 10 bases between. The CDR3 consists of 12 residues. CDR3 loop: CASSLGSRGYTF. The DNA of the CDR3 is TGTGCCAGCAGCCTGGGGAGTCGTGGCTACACCTTC.

The DNA for the CDR3 is TGTGCCTATGAAGGGGGGCCAACCTACAATGAGCAGTTCTTC. This gives the protein CAYEGGPTYNEQFF. The chain links TRBV7-9 to TRBJ2-1, with D perhaps TRBD1 or TRBD2 (6 bases each). CDR1 and CDR2 from the germline V gene are SEHNR and FQNEAQ (reference sequence). V gave up 11 bases and J gave up 2 bases, with 16 bases separating them. The CDR3 consists of 14 residues.

Here the CDR3 reads CASIAGRADTQYF. CDR3 sequence (DNA): TGTGCCAGCATAGCGGGAAGGGCAGATACGCAGTATTTT. The chain carries TRBV28 and TRBJ2-3; 8 positions agree with TRBD2. CDR1 MDHEN and CDR2 SYDVKM come from the germline V gene. The length of the CDR3 is 13 residues. V lost 7 bases and J lost 4; bases outside the gene matches: 4.

This clonotype was found a few times. CDR3 residues: CSVGRGVGTGELFF. The CDR3 bases are TGCAGCGTTGGAAGAGGGGTCGGTACCGGGGAGCTGTTTTTT. This sequence joins TRBV29-1 and TRBJ2-2, with D perhaps being TRBD1 or TRBD2 (5 bases each). CDR1 is SQVTM, CDR2 ANQGSEA, per germline. V was cut by 4 bases and J by 5 bases, with 14 bases left in between. The length of the CDR3 is 14 residues.

This rearrangement joins TRBV5-1 to TRBJ2-5, with D perhaps TRBD2 (5 bases). V lost 0 bases and J lost 9, with 9 bases in between. This CDR3 spans 12 amino acids. Germline CDR1 and CDR2: SGHRS and YFSETQ. The CDR3 DNA reads as TGCGCCAGCAGCTTGGGGGAGAGGGCCCAGTACTTC. Amino acid sequence: CASSLGERAQYF.

In the case of this clonotype: A read error may produce the germline difference seen at one junction end. The chain uses TRBV7-2 and TRBJ2-7, with D possibly being TRBD1 or TRBD2 (5 bases each). The CDR3 has 14 amino acids. Per germline, CDR1 SGHTA and CDR2 FQGNSA. CDR3 DNA: TGTGTCAGCAGCTTAGATGGGGGAATCTACGAGCAGTACTTC. It specifies CVSSLDGGIYEQYF.

In the case of this clonotype: Relative to the germline gene, one junction end is altered; a read error may explain this. The chain uses TRBV12-3 or TRBV12-4 and TRBJ2-3; D may match TRBD1 or TRBD2 (5 bases each). The CDR3 extends over 13 amino acids. CDR3 in amino acids: CASRRTGAGTQYF. The CDR3 DNA sequence: TGCGCCAGCAGGCGGACTGGGGCCGGTACGCAGTATTTT.

This chain connects TRBV4-1 to TRBJ1-2; 7 positions agree with TRBD1. The CDR3 length is 16 residues. Germline V gene lookup returns CDR1 MGHRA and CDR2 YSYEKL. Unmatched junction bases numbered 7, after V lost 3 bases and J lost 0 bases. CDR3 DNA: TGCGCCAGCAGCCAGGAGACAGGGCTAGCTAACTATGGCTACACCTTC. Translating gives CASSQETGLANYGYTF.

This clonotype has just a few counts. The chain recombines TRBV28 with TRBJ2-7, with D possibly TRBD1 on 6 matching bases. This CDR3 spans 12 amino acids. Germline CDR1 is MDHEN and CDR2 is SYDVKM. Between the trimmed V and J ends, which lost 6 bases and 6 bases, there was a span of 12 bases. CDR3 nucleotide sequence: TGTGCCAGCAGGGGGGCGCGATCCGAGCAGTACTTC. Amino acids: CASRGARSEQYF.

The rearrangement links TRBV7-2 to TRBJ2-7; 7 bases map to TRBD2. The CDR3 loop spans 16 amino acids. Per germline, CDR1 SGHTA and CDR2 FQGNSA. V lost 5 bases, J lost 6 bases, and 16 bases stayed unmatched. The DNA for the CDR3 is TGTGCCAGCAGCCGCAGATCAGCGGGAAGGTGCGTCGAGCAGTACTTC. Protein product: CASSRRSAGRCVEQYF.